This TCR beta chain is from a study of T cell repertoires in cytomegalovirus infection. Study-level background: Well-studied HLA-B-restricted CMV epitopes were used in the study alongside recently identified HLA-C-restricted ones.

Germline CDR1 reads MNHEY; CDR2 reads SMNVEV (reference sequence). Deletions cut 7 bases from V and 4 bases from J, with 11 bases between. This CDR3 contains 13 residues. TCRdb passed the reads through MiXCR, listing each CDR3 protein once. The sample gives 900,000 to 950,000 distinct CDR3 sequences, under 40% of which show up once; roughly 12% is in the top ten. This clonotype occurred a few times. The antigen remains unidentified. This chain links TRBV27 with TRBJ2-1, with D unresolved. This TCR was sampled from a human donor in good health (CMV status not recorded). Some clones in this sample may be carry-over from other donors' samples. The sample here was cultured CD8+ T cells from PBMCs, taken from culture after CMV antigen stimulation. The CDR3 reads CASTKDGYNEQFF. The CDR3 nucleotides are TGTGCCAGCACCAAAGACGGATACAATGAGCAGTTCTTC.